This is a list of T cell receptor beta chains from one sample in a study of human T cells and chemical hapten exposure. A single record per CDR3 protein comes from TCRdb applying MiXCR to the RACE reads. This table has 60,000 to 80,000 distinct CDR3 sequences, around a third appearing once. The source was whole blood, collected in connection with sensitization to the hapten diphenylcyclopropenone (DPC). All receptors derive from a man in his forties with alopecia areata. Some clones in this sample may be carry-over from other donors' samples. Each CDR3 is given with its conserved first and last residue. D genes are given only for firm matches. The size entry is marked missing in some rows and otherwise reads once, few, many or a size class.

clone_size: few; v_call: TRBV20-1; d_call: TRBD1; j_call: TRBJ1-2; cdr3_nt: TGCAGTGCTAGAGGCCGGGAAACGGGACAGACCCACTATGGCTACACCTTC; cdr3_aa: CSARGRETGQTHYGYTF
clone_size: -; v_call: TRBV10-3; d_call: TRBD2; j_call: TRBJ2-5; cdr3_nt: TGTGCCATCAAGCTAGCGGGAGGGGGTGAGACCCAGTACTTC; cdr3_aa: CAIKLAGGGETQYF
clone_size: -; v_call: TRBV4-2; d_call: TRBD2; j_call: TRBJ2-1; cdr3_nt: TGTGCCAGCAGCCAAGATCGGGTCGGGACTAGCGGTAACTACAATGAGCAGTTCTTC; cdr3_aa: CASSQDRVGTSGNYNEQFF
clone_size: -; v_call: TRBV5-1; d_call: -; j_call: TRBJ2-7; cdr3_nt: TGCGCCAGCAGCTTCGGGCCGCCGGCGGGGTACGAGCAGTACTTC; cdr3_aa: CASSFGPPAGYEQYF
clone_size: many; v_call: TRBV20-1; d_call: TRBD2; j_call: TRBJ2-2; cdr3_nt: TGCAGTGCTAGAGAGGGAGGGACTAGAGAGGACACCGGGGAGCTGTTTTTT; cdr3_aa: CSAREGGTREDTGELFF
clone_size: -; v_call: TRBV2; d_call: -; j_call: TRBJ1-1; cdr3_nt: TGTGCCGGGGCAGGGACGAACACTGAAGCTTTCTTT; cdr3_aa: CAGAGTNTEAFF
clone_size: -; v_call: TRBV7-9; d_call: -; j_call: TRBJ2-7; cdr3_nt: TGTGCCAGCAGCCTGACACTCCAGGGGAGCGAGCAGTACTTC; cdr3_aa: CASSLTLQGSEQYF
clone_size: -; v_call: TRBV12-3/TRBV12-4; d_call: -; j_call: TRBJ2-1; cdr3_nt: TGTGCCAGCAGTTTTGCTCGGATCCCACCTAACAATGAGCAGTTCTTC; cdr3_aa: CASSFARIPPNNEQFF
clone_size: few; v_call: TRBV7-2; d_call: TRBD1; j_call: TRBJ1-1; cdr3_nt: TGTGCCAGCAGCTTAGCAGGGGGCAACACTGAAGCTTTCTTT; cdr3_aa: CASSLAGGNTEAFF
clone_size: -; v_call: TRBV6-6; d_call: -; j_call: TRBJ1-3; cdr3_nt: TGTGCCAGCAGGGCGCTCCGAGACACCATATATTTT; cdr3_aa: CASRALRDTIYF
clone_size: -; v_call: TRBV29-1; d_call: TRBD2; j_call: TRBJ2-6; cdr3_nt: TGCAGCGTGCGGGGGGGAGTAGATGGGGCCAACGTCCTGACTTTC; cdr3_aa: CSVRGGVDGANVLTF
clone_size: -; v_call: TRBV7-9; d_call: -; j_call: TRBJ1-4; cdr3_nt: TGTGCCAGCAGCTTACAGCAAGGGGACCTCCAAAAACTGTTTTTT; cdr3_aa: CASSLQQGDLQKLFF
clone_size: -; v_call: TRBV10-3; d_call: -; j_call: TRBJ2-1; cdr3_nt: TGTGCCATGGGAGTCCTAAATGAGCAGTTCTTC; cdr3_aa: CAMGVLNEQFF
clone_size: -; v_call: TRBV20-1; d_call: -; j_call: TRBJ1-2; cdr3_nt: TGCAGTGCTAGAGAGGGGGCCGCTAACTATGGCTACACCTTC; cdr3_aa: CSAREGAANYGYTF
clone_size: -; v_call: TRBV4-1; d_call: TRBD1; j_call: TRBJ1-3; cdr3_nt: TGCGCCAGCAGCCAAGGGGACAGCCGAAACACCGTATATTTT; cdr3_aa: CASSQGDSRNTVYF
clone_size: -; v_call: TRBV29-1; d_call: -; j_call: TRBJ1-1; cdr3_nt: TGCAGCGTTGCCTTTGGGGTTAACACTGAAGCTTTCTTT; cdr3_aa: CSVAFGVNTEAFF
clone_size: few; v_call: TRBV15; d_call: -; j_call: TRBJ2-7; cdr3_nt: TGTGCCACCAGCAGAGATCGGGGCTGGAGCGAGCAGTACTTC; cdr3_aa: CATSRDRGWSEQYF
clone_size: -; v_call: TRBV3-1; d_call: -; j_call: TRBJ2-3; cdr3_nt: TGTGCCAGCAGCCAAGGGACGGGACTCACAGATACGCAGTATTTT; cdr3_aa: CASSQGTGLTDTQYF
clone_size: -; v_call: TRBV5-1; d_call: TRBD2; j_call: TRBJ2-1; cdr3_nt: TGCGCCAGCAGCTTGGGGGGGACTAGCGCCGACAGTCAGTTCTTC; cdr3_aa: CASSLGGTSADSQFF
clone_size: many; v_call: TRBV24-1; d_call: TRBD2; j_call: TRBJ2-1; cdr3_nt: TGTGCCACCAGTGAGTCCGGGACTAGCTACTACAATGAGCAGTTCTTC; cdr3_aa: CATSESGTSYYNEQFF
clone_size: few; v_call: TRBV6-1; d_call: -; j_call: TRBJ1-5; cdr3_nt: TGTGCCAGCAACCCAACAGGGTCGAATCAGCCCCAGCATTTT; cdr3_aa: CASNPTGSNQPQHF
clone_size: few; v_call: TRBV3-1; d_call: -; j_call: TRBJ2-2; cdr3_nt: TGTGCCAGCAGCTCACAGGGAGGGGTGAACACCGGGGAGCTGTTTTTT; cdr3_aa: CASSSQGGVNTGELFF